What follows are 22 T cell receptor beta chains derived from one specimen sequenced in a study of patients and donors after allogeneic stem cell transplantation (dated by TCRdb to 2018 to 2021). Library method: RT-PCR. Instrument on record: NextSeq 550. Through fastp at Q25 and MiXCR, TCRdb rebuilt clones from the public reads, retaining in-frame beta chains. Entries are consolidated by CDR3 protein sequence, retaining the most common genes and DNA. This sample comprises about 200,000 distinct CDR3 sequences, about 37% of them detected only once. 11% of the sample is taken by the ten largest. What was sequenced was blood, either unsorted or a sorted T cell fraction (not recorded which). These receptors all stem from a human donor who was either an allogeneic HSCT recipient or a stem cell or donor lymphocyte infusion donor (not recorded which). It is not recorded whose cells these are; they may come from a transplant donor.

The chain links TRBV12-5 to TRBJ2-5; D not resolved. Germline CDR1 and CDR2: LGHNT and FRNRAP. The CDR3 has 14 residues. V was shortened by 4 bases and J by 7 bases, with 16 bases between the two germline ends. The CDR3 region is CASGSSSTNGTQYF. In DNA, the CDR3 is TGTGCTAGTGGTTCCTCCTCCACAAACGGGACCCAGTACTTC.

The gene calls are TRBV15 and TRBJ2-2; 11 bases match TRBD2. Per the germline V gene, CDR1 is LNHNV and CDR2 is YYDKDF (reference sequence). V shed 2 bases and J 0 bases; nucleotides not matched to a gene: 5. This CDR3 has 18 residues. The CDR3 loop reads CATSRPPSGGPNTGELFF. The CDR3 DNA sequence: TGTGCCACCAGCAGACCTCCTAGCGGGGGGCCGAACACCGGGGAGCTGTTTTTT.

This clonotype was seen more than once but under ten times. The V gene is TRBV10-3, the J gene TRBJ2-7, with 11 bases lining up with TRBD1. The CDR3 length is 14 residues. Losses at the gene ends were 6 bases for V and 0 bases for J; bases not matched to a gene: 1. From germline, CDR1 is ENHRY and CDR2 SYGVKD. The CDR3 here is CAIRGTGGSYEQYF. CDR3 bases: TGTGCCATCAGGGGGACAGGGGGCTCCTACGAGCAGTACTTC.

The genes are TRBV12-3 or TRBV12-4 and TRBJ1-5, with D possibly TRBD1 on 6 matching bases. This CDR3 spans 15 amino acids. Trimming cost V 6 bases and J 2 bases, with 14 bases left between them. The CDR3 loop is CASRAEGEGNQPQHF. The CDR3 DNA reads TGTGCCAGCAGGGCGGAGGGGGAAGGCAATCAGCCCCAGCATTTT.

This clonotype was detected a few times. The chain is built from TRBV7-9 and TRBJ1-5; D is unresolved. With 1 base removed from V and 0 bases from J, the gap between germline ends came to 7 bases. Germline-derived CDR1 and CDR2 are SEHNR and FQNEAQ (reference sequence). The length of the CDR3 is 15 residues. The CDR3 loop is CASSLDSNSNQPQHF. The CDR3, as DNA: TGTGCCAGCAGCTTAGACAGTAATAGCAATCAGCCCCAGCATTTT.

This clonotype was seen a handful of times. The gene calls are TRBV12-3 or TRBV12-4 and TRBJ1-1, with TRBD1 matching over 8 bases. The CDR3 is made up of 16 amino acids. J gave up 1 base and V 6 bases, and 10 bases lay outside the gene matches. DNA for the CDR3: TGTGCCAGCAGACCGAGGACAGGGCGAGGGAACACTGAAGCTTTCTTT. Its translation: CASRPRTGRGNTEAFF.

This clonotype was detected only a few times. This chain connects TRBV20-1 to TRBJ1-1; a possible D gene is TRBD1 (6 bases). This CDR3 is 11 amino acids long. The germline CDR1 and CDR2 sequences are DFQATT and SNEGSKA (reference sequence). The V gene lost 6 bases and the J gene lost 3 bases, with 8 bases spanning the gap. The CDR3 DNA reads TGCAGTGCCCAGGGGCACACTGAAGCTTTCTTT. This translates into CSAQGHTEAFF.

This chain connects TRBV29-1 to TRBJ1-3; D not resolved. The V gene's germline CDR1 is SQVTM and CDR2 ANQGSEA. This CDR3 has 11 amino acids. The V and J ends lost 2 bases and 7 bases respectively, with 6 bases between them. In nucleotides, the CDR3 is TGCAGCGTTGAACTCGTTAACACCATATATTTT. Amino acids: CSVELVNTIYF.

The chain recombines TRBV5-5 with TRBJ2-5; weak D call: TRBD2 (5 bases). The CDR3 covers 15 residues. Per the germline V gene, CDR1 is SGHKS and CDR2 is YYEKEE (reference sequence). Between the trimmed V and J ends, which lost 3 bases and 5 bases, there was a span of 17 bases. The CDR3 spells CASSSLQTREETQYF. The CDR3 DNA reads as TGTGCCAGCAGCTCACTTCAAACAAGGGAGGAGACCCAGTACTTC.

The rearrangement joins TRBV5-1 to TRBJ2-7; 8 bases are shared with TRBD1. CDR1 and CDR2 from the germline V gene are SGHRS and YFSETQ. V gave up 4 bases and J gave up 2 bases; unmatched junction bases: 5. The CDR3 runs 14 residues. The CDR3 coding sequence is TGCGCCAGCAGCGACAGGGGATTCACCTACGAGCAGTACTTC. Its translation is CASSDRGFTYEQYF.

The chain recombines TRBV12-3 or TRBV12-4 with TRBJ1-3; a possible D gene is TRBD1 (5 bases). Between the trimmed V and J ends, which lost 6 bases and 4 bases, there was a span of 19 bases. The CDR3 covers 16 residues. In DNA form, the CDR3 reads TGTGCCAGCAGCCGCCTAGCCTGGGGCTCGGGAAACACCATATATTTT. Protein product: CASSRLAWGSGNTIYF.

CDR3 sequence: CASSLDRGVQTQYF. The CDR3 DNA follows: TGCGCCAGCAGCTTGGACAGGGGAGTACAGACCCAGTACTTC. The chain is built from TRBV5-1 and TRBJ2-5; 7 nucleotides match TRBD1. V lost 0 bases to trimming and J lost 6 bases; unmatched junction nucleotides: 5. The CDR3 consists of 14 residues. Germline V gives CDR1 SGHRS, CDR2 YFSETQ. The whole variable domain, remainder taken from reference TRBV5-1 and TRBJ2-5, is KAGVTQTPRYLIKTRGQQVTLSCSPISGHRSVSWYQQTPGQGLQFLFEYFSETQRNKGNFPGRFSGRQFSNSRSEMNVSTLELGDSALYLCASSLDRGVQTQYFGPGTRLLVL.

The chain recombines TRBV7-2 with TRBJ1-2, with TRBD1 identical over 7 bases. From germline, CDR1 is SGHTA and CDR2 FQGNSA. This CDR3 is 15 amino acids long. The V segment lost 1 base and the J segment 1 base; nucleotides outside the gene matches: 3. The DNA for the CDR3 is TGTGCCAGCAGCTTAGTAGGGGGCCTTAACTATGGCTACACCTTC. It specifies CASSLVGGLNYGYTF.

Here the CDR3 reads CASSLSGGDLNQPQHF. In nucleotides, the CDR3 is TGCGCCAGCAGCTTGTCGGGAGGGGACCTAAATCAGCCCCAGCATTTT. The rearrangement uses TRBV5-1 and TRBJ1-5; D possibly corresponds to TRBD1 (5 bases). CDR3 length: 16 amino acids. Germline assignment: CDR1 SGHRS and CDR2 YFSETQ. V was clipped by 1 base and J by 4 bases, with 15 bases between them.

The rearrangement joins TRBV7-2 to TRBJ2-5; unclear D gene. The CDR3 runs 11 residues. Per germline, CDR1 SGHTA and CDR2 FQGNSA. V was trimmed by 4 bases and J by 6 bases, leaving 6 bases between them. CDR3 coding DNA: TGTGCCAGCAGCTCCCACCAGACCCAGTACTTC. It encodes CASSSHQTQYF. The full variable domain, with the rest looked up from reference TRBV7-2 and TRBJ2-5, is GAGVSQSPSNKVTEKGKDVELRCDPISGHTALYWYRQSLGQGLEFLIYFQGNSAPDKSGLPSDRFSAERTGGSVSTLTIQRTQQEDSAVYLCASSSHQTQYFGPGTRLLVL.

The rearrangement joins TRBV5-1 to TRBJ1-1, with no clear D. This CDR3 has 15 amino acids. With 0 bases removed from V and 9 bases from J, the gap between germline ends came to 18 bases. Germline CDR1 SGHRS, CDR2 YFSETQ. The CDR3 nucleotides read TGCGCCAGCAGCTTGGATGGGAGTCGGCAGACAAAAGCTTTCTTT. Translation: CASSLDGSRQTKAFF.

The chain uses TRBV18 and TRBJ1-5, with a possible D match to TRBD1 (6 bases). CDR3 size: 15 residues. Trimming stripped 2 bases from V and 3 bases from J, with 11 bases between. Germline CDR1 KGHSH, CDR2 LQKENI. The CDR3 region is CASSPTGHHNQPQHF. The CDR3 bases are TGTGCCAGCTCACCAACGGGACACCACAATCAGCCCCAGCATTTT.

Here the CDR3 reads CASNDMGPNPRGELFF. The CDR3 DNA follows: TGTGCCAGCAACGATATGGGACCGAACCCAAGGGGGGAGCTGTTTTTT. This chain connects TRBV7-9 to TRBJ2-2; D assignment may be TRBD1 or TRBD2 (5 bases each). CDR3 length: 16 amino acids. Germline V lookup: CDR1 SEHNR, CDR2 FQNEAQ (reference sequence). Between the trimmed V and J ends, which lost 7 bases and 8 bases, there was a span of 23 bases.

The V and J genes are TRBV4-2 and TRBJ2-3; 7 nucleotides match TRBD2. Germline V gene data show CDR1 as LGHNA and CDR2 as YNFKEQ. CDR3 size: 16 residues. V lost 1 base and J lost 6; bases outside the gene matches: 10. CDR3 sequence reads: CASSQAETSSGDTQYF. CDR3 nucleotide sequence: TGTGCCAGCAGCCAAGCTGAGACTAGCAGCGGCGATACGCAGTATTTT.

The chain uses TRBV9 and TRBJ2-1; D call uncertain. Germline V gene data show CDR1 as SGDLS and CDR2 as YYNGEE. The length of the CDR3 is 13 residues. V gave up 3 bases and J gave up 3 bases, with 7 bases separating them. Written as DNA, the CDR3 is TGTGCCAGCAGCGAGGGAAACTACAATGAGCAGTTCTTC. Translating gives CASSEGNYNEQFF.

The J gene is TRBJ2-2, the V gene TRBV7-3; D is perhaps TRBD1 (5 bases). V was pared by 0 bases and J by 3 bases, with 11 bases between. The length of the CDR3 is 16 residues. Germline CDR1 reads SGHTA; CDR2 reads FQGTGA. In DNA, the CDR3 is TGTGCCAGCAGCTTAACGGGCAGGGTGCACACCGGGGAGCTGTTTTTT. Translation: CASSLTGRVHTGELFF. The full variable domain, completed using reference TRBV7-3 and TRBJ2-2, is GAGVSQTPSNKVTEKGKYVELRCDPISGHTALYWYRQSLGQGPEFLIYFQGTGAADDSGLPNDRFFAVRPEGSVSTLKIQRTERGDSAVYLCASSLTGRVHTGELFFGEGSRLTVL.

The gene calls are TRBV28 and TRBJ1-5, with a tentative D call TRBD1 (5 bases). Germline lookup yields CDR1 MDHEN and CDR2 SYDVKM. The CDR3 contains 15 residues. Trimming took off 7 bases at V and 3 bases at J, with 16 bases between the two ends. CDR3 sequence (DNA): TGTGCCAGCATTGATCGGGGCATCGACAATCAGCCCCAGCATTTT. It specifies CASIDRGIDNQPQHF.